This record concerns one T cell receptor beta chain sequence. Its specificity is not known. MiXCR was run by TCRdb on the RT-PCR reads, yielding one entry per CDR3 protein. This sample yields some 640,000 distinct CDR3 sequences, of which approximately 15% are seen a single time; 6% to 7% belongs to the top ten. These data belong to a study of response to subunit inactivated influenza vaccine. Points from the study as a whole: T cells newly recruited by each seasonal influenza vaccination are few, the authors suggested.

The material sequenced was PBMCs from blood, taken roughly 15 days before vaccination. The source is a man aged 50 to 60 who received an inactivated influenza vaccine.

The CDR3 here is CASSPGGLGEQFF. CDR3 sequence (DNA): TGTGCCAGCAGCCCCGGAGGGTTAGGAGAGCAGTTCTTC. V gene TRBV7-6 combines with J gene TRBJ2-1, with TRBD2 as a possible D gene (6 bases). The CDR3 length is 13 residues. Trimming took off 5 bases at V and 10 bases at J, with 15 bases between the two ends. Germline values: CDR1 SGHVS, CDR2 FNYEAQ.